The next 15 T cell receptor beta chains were all read from a single sample in a study of T cell repertoires in cytomegalovirus infection. Their antigens are not known. TCRdb analysed the reads with MiXCR anew, one entry per CDR3 protein. This table has 8,000 or so distinct CDR3 sequences, 45% to 55% appearing once. Sample: PBMCs, sequenced either directly or after in vitro stimulation (not recorded which). The origin of the receptors is a human donor in good health (CMV status not recorded). Some clones in this sample may be carry-over from other donors' samples.

This clonotype is medium-sized in the sample. This sequence joins TRBV7-8 and TRBJ2-7, with D perhaps matching TRBD1 (6 bases). Trimming took 4 bases from V and 5 from J, leaving 15 bases between them. Germline values: CDR1 SGHVS, CDR2 FQNEAQ. This CDR3 is built from 14 residues. The CDR3 reads CASSWDTPGDEQYF. In DNA form, the CDR3 reads TGTGCCAGCAGCTGGGACACCCCTGGCGACGAGCAGTACTTC.

The V call is TRBV12-5, the J call TRBJ2-1; no reliable D call. Per germline, CDR1 LGHNT and CDR2 FRNRAP. CDR3 size: 19 residues. CDR3 residues: CVGGLVSVICAVPYNEQFF. The DNA of the CDR3 is TGTGTTGGTGGTTTGGTATCGGTAATATGTGCCGTCCCCTACAATGAGCAGTTCTTC.

Comments on this clonotype: The missing conserved phenylalanine or tryptophan at the end of this CDR3 makes a read error likely. It is unclear where the CDR3 begins or ends on the DNA, so no DNA is shown, and the CDR3 is as TCRdb lists it. The genes are TRBV14 and TRBJ1-2. In germline, CDR1 is SGHDN, CDR2 FVKESK. The CDR3 region is 12 residues in length, termini included. This CDR3 reads CASSQRTYGYTL.

By share of the sample, this clonotype is medium-sized. The rearrangement uses TRBV6-2 or TRBV6-3 and TRBJ2-1; 7 bases line up with TRBD2. Germline V lookup: CDR1 MNHEY, CDR2 SVGEGT. The CDR3 is made up of 15 amino acids. The V gene end was trimmed by 4 bases and the J gene end by 4 bases; junction bases not matched to a gene: 7. This chain's CDR3 is CASSFAGASYNEQFF. In nucleotides, the CDR3 is TGTGCCAGCAGTTTTGCGGGAGCTTCTTACAATGAGCAGTTCTTC.

This clonotype occurred once. In this CDR3 the conserved last residue, phenylalanine or tryptophan, is missing, so a read error is likely. The chain links TRBV10-3 to TRBJ1-5; tentative D call: TRBD1 (5 bases). V dropped 0 bases and J dropped 2 bases, with 23 bases sitting between them. The CDR3 has 20 amino acids. Germline lookup yields CDR1 ENHRY and CDR2 SYGVKD. CDR3 sequence (DNA): TGTGCCATCAGTGAGTCGGAACAGGTGCGTGACGAGACTCGCAATCAGCCCCAGCATTTG. Residues: CAISESEQVRDETRNQPQHL.

Of note for this clonotype: Here the CDR3 omits its conserved ending phenylalanine or tryptophan, so a read error is the likely source. The chain joins TRBV4-2 to TRBJ2-1; weak D call: TRBD2 (6 bases). The CDR3 totals 17 residues. CDR1 LGHNA and CDR2 YNFKEQ come from the germline V gene. Trimming stripped 0 bases from V and 5 bases from J, with 17 bases between. The CDR3 loop reads CASSQEFSRGENNEQFL. Here the CDR3 DNA reads TGTGCCAGCAGCCAAGAATTCTCTCGCGGGGAAAACAATGAGCAGTTCCTC.

This clonotype has at least ten counts. V usage is TRBV6-6 and J usage is TRBJ2-7; 8 bases are a match to TRBD2. With V trimmed by 0 bases and J by 4 bases, 5 bases remained unmatched. Looked up from germline, CDR1 is MNHNY and CDR2 is SVGAGI (reference sequence). CDR3 length: 15 residues. The CDR3 here is CASSYSPSGLYEQYF. CDR3 DNA: TGTGCCAGCAGTTACTCGCCTAGCGGGTTATACGAGCAGTACTTC.

This clonotype was found a few times. The chain recombines TRBV12-3 or TRBV12-4 with TRBJ1-1; the D gene is possibly TRBD1 (5 bases). There are 11 residues in the CDR3. The V gene lost 2 bases and the J gene lost 8 bases, with 6 bases spanning the gap. CDR3 amino acids: CASSLNREAFF. CDR3 in DNA: TGTGCCAGCAGTTTAAACAGGGAAGCTTTCTTT.

This chain joins TRBV5-1 and TRBJ2-1, with D possibly matching TRBD1 (5 bases). V was trimmed by 1 base and J by 6 bases, leaving 14 bases between them. This CDR3 region has 15 residues. Germline V gives CDR1 SGHRS, CDR2 YFSETQ. CDR3 protein: CASSLPSTACNEQFF. CDR3 nucleotides: TGCGCCAGCAGCTTGCCCTCGACAGCGTGCAATGAGCAGTTCTTC.

As for this clonotype: Its ends do not fully match the called genes, so a read error is possible. This rearrangement joins TRBV7-8 to TRBJ2-7; maybe TRBD1 (6 bases). This CDR3 spans 14 amino acids. CDR1 and CDR2 (germline): SGHVS, FQNEAQ. This CDR3 is CSSSWDTPVDYQYF. DNA for the CDR3: TGTTCCAGCAGCTGGGACACCCCTGTCGACTATCAGTACTTC.

Of note for this clonotype: An end of the junction differs from the germline gene, which may be a read error. The chain has TRBV7-2 and TRBJ1-2, with 7 bases identical to TRBD1. Germline-derived CDR1 and CDR2 are SGHTA and FQGNSA. The CDR3 is 19 amino acids. CDR3 amino acids: CASSFVGVTPTGLGSGHTF. Written as DNA, the CDR3 is TGTGCCAGCAGCTTCGTGGGCGTAACTCCGACAGGGTTGGGTAGTGGCCACACCTTC.

The genes are TRBV5-1 and TRBJ2-2; no firm D call. Trimming took off 0 bases at V and 4 bases at J, with 10 bases between the two ends. The CDR3 consists of 15 residues. CDR1 is SGHRS and CDR2 is YFSETQ in the germline V gene. The CDR3 loop reads CASSLGSVPTGELFF. The CDR3 bases are TGCGCCAGCAGCTTGGGTTCTGTACCCACCGGGGAGCTGTTTTTT.

The chain joins TRBV7-2 to TRBJ2-3; D ambiguous. From germline, CDR1 is SGHTA and CDR2 FQGNSA. The CDR3 sequence is 14 residues long. The V gene lost 8 bases and the J gene lost 2 bases, with 14 bases spanning the gap. CDR3 loop: CASRIRTLTDTQYF. CDR3 DNA sequence: TGTGCCAGCCGCATTCGGACGCTCACAGATACGCAGTATTTT.

J is TRBJ2-3 and V is TRBV10-3; D is possibly TRBD2 (6 bases). There are 17 residues in the CDR3. Trimming took 3 bases from V and 4 from J, leaving 20 bases between them. The germline V gene encodes CDR1 ENHRY and CDR2 SYGVKD. The CDR3 sequence is CAISDPSDPEGADTQYF. The CDR3 DNA reads as TGTGCCATCAGTGATCCCTCGGACCCGGAGGGCGCAGATACGCAGTATTTT.

With respect to this clonotype: A read error is likely, as this CDR3 ends without the conserved phenylalanine or tryptophan. The DNA is left out, because the CDR3 cannot be placed on it with certainty; the CDR3 is given as TCRdb lists it. The rearrangement joins TRBV19 to TRBJ2-1; the DNA was not used to check the table's D call, TRBD1. Germline V gives CDR1 LNHDA, CDR2 SQIVND (reference sequence). The CDR3 is 14 amino acids in total, end residues counted. Here the CDR3 reads CASTRTGENNEQLL.